Shown below are 26 T cell receptor beta chains from a single sample sequenced in a study of T cells in tumors after PD-1 blockade. TCRdb keeps only in-frame clones here, not all; method: immunoSEQ multiplex PCR. Here the sample spans around 60,000 clones, roughly 75% being singletons. Sequenced material: PBMCs, taken before anti-PD-1 treatment. The receptors derive from a human donor with basal cell carcinoma.

This clone appeared a single time. Here the CDR3 DNA reads TGTGCCAGCAGTGAAGCGGGGGCTCGTAGTAACTATGGCTACACCTTC. The encoded protein is CASSEAGARSNYGYTF. The chain has TRBV6-1 and TRBJ1-2; the D gene is possibly TRBD1 (6 bases). The V end lost 0 bases, the J end lost 1 base, and 12 bases lay between the germline ends. The CDR3 loop spans 16 amino acids. Germline V gives CDR1 MNHNS, CDR2 SASEGT.

The chain recombines TRBV6-4 with TRBJ2-3; D possibly matches TRBD1 or TRBD2 (7 bases each). CDR1 is MRHNA, CDR2 SNTAGT, per germline. The CDR3 has 15 residues. V was clipped by 4 bases and J by 0 bases, with 11 bases between them. The CDR3 region is CASSAGGGSTDTQYF. In nucleotides, the CDR3 is TGTGCCAGCAGTGCAGGGGGGGGAAGCACAGATACGCAGTATTTT.

This chain links TRBV6-5 with TRBJ1-6; D not certain. The ends were cut back, 2 bases at V and 8 bases at J, with 10 bases in the middle. CDR1 and CDR2 from the germline V gene are MNHEY and SVGAGI. The CDR3 extends over 14 amino acids. As DNA, the CDR3 is TGTGCCAGCAGTTACGGGAGCCCCTATTCACCCCTCCACTTT. Protein product: CASSYGSPYSPLHF.

The V call is TRBV29-1, the J call TRBJ2-1; no reliable D call. This CDR3 region has 11 residues. In germline, CDR1 is SQVTM, CDR2 ANQGSEA. Trimming took off 7 bases at V and 7 bases at J, with 11 bases between the two ends. CDR3: CSGTPGNEQFF. In DNA, the CDR3 is TGCAGCGGAACCCCTGGGAATGAGCAGTTCTTC.

The CDR3 DNA reads TGTGCCAGCAGTTCAGATAACCGGGGCCACTATGGCTACACCTTC. Its translation is CASSSDNRGHYGYTF. This sequence joins TRBV5-4 and TRBJ1-2; possibly TRBD1 for D (5 bases). V was shortened by 5 bases and J by 3 bases, with 17 bases between the two germline ends. Germline CDR1 is SGHNT and CDR2 is YYREEE (reference sequence). The CDR3 has 15 amino acids.

V usage is TRBV2 and J usage is TRBJ2-3, with 8 bases that match TRBD2. From germline, CDR1 is SNHLY and CDR2 FYNNEI. CDR3 size: 17 residues. J was trimmed by 3 bases and V by 6 bases; bases with no gene match: 14. Written as DNA, the CDR3 is TGTGCCAGCAGGGCTACCCCCGGGGGGGCGGGGACAGATACGCAGTATTTT. It translates to CASRATPGGAGTDTQYF. Filled out from reference TRBV2 and TRBJ2-3, the complete variable domain reads EPEVTQTPSHQVTQMGQEVILRCVPISNHLYFYWYRQILGQKVEFLVSFYNNEISEKSEIFDDQFSVERPDGSNFTLKIRSTKLEDSAMYFCASRATPGGAGTDTQYFGPGTRLTVL.

This chain links TRBV30 with TRBJ2-3, with TRBD1 matching 8 bases. Trimming removed 1 base from V and 4 bases from J; junction bases left unmatched: 4. This CDR3 spans 14 amino acids. Germline CDR1 reads GTSNPN; CDR2 reads SVGIG (reference sequence). CDR3 in DNA: TGTGCCTGGAGTGGACAGGGGTTGGCAGATACGCAGTATTTT. This sequence encodes CAWSGQGLADTQYF.

Remarks on this clone: Other DNA sequences from this sample encode an identical CDR3 as well. The V call is TRBV29-1, the J call TRBJ1-1; 7 bases match TRBD1. CDR1 is SQVTM and CDR2 is ANQGSEA in the germline V gene. The CDR3 is 12 amino acids. Unmatched junction bases numbered 2, after V lost 4 bases and J lost 3 bases. The CDR3 DNA reads as TGCAGCGTTGGGACAGGATACACTGAAGCTTTCTTT. It encodes CSVGTGYTEAFF.

The V and J genes are TRBV14 and TRBJ1-2, with a weak D call TRBD1 (5 bases). In germline, CDR1 is SGHDN, CDR2 FVKESK. V lost 5 bases and J 4 bases, leaving 8 bases between the germline ends. This CDR3 has 12 residues. CDR3 region: CASSSGFYGYTF. The CDR3 DNA reads TGTGCCAGCAGCTCAGGGTTCTATGGCTACACCTTC.

The chain employs TRBV15 and TRBJ1-6; no reliable D call. The CDR3 covers 16 residues. V gave up 1 base and J gave up 4 bases, with 11 bases separating them. Germline CDR1 reads LNHNV; CDR2 reads YYDKDF (reference sequence). The CDR3 spells CATSRGGFGYNSPLHF. CDR3 nucleotides: TGTGCCACCAGCAGAGGCGGGTTCGGATATAATTCACCCCTCCACTTT.

This clone was seen only a few times. The chain recombines TRBV7-9 with TRBJ2-2; unclear D gene. V shed 5 bases and J shed 5 bases, with 12 bases lying between them. CDR3 size: 14 residues. CDR1 and CDR2 from the germline V gene are SEHNR and FQNEAQ (reference sequence). CDR3 amino acids: CASSPGTRTGELFF. Written as DNA, the CDR3 is TGTGCCAGCAGCCCAGGAACGAGAACCGGGGAGCTGTTTTTT. Together with reference TRBV7-9 and TRBJ2-2, the CDR3 gives the full variable domain: DTGVSQNPRHKITKRGQNVTFRCDPISEHNRLYWYRQTLGQGPEFLTYFQNEAQLEKSRLLSDRFSAERPKGSFSTLEIQRTEQGDSAMYLCASSPGTRTGELFFGEGSRLTVL.

Details on this clone: At one of its ends the junction is not consistent with the germline gene, which may arise from a read error. This sequence joins TRBV2 and TRBJ1-4, with D perhaps matching TRBD1 (5 bases). Germline lookup yields CDR1 SNHLY and CDR2 FYNNEI. The CDR3 has 12 residues. CDR3 DNA: TGTGCCAGCACTGAAACTCGGGGGAAACTGTTTTTT. It translates to CASTETRGKLFF. The whole variable domain, remainder taken from reference TRBV2 and TRBJ1-4, is EPEVTQTPSHQVTQMGQEVILRCVPISNHLYFYWYRQILGQKVEFLVSFYNNEISEKSEIFDDQFSVERPDGSNFTLKIRSTKLEDSAMYFCASTETRGKLFFGSGTQLSVL.

The chain has TRBV5-1 and TRBJ1-4; D is ambiguous. V lost 1 base, J lost 3 bases, and 7 bases lay in between. CDR3 length equals 14 residues. Germline-derived CDR1 and CDR2 are SGHRS and YFSETQ. The CDR3 is CASSLSASNEKLFF. CDR3 bases: TGCGCCAGCAGCTTGTCAGCGTCTAATGAAAAACTGTTTTTT.

The rearrangement uses TRBV7-2 and TRBJ1-2; D ambiguous. There are 15 residues in the CDR3. V lost 0 bases, J lost 2 bases, and 10 bases lay in between. Germline values: CDR1 SGHTA, CDR2 FQGNSA. The CDR3 nucleotides read TGTGCCAGCAGCTTAGCAAACCCCGCAAACTATGGCTACACCTTC. Translated, it gives CASSLANPANYGYTF.

The CDR3 bases are TGTGCCAGCAGTTTAAGGCAAAACAATGAGCAGTTCTTC. It yields the protein CASSLRQNNEQFF. The chain employs TRBV12-3 or TRBV12-4 and TRBJ2-1; unclear D gene. The CDR3 is 13 amino acids. Trimming took off 2 bases at V and 5 bases at J, with 7 bases between the two ends.

J is TRBJ1-6 and V is TRBV19; D is possibly TRBD1 (6 bases). The V end lost 11 bases, the J end lost 7 bases, and 9 bases lay between the germline ends. CDR1 and CDR2 from the germline V gene are LNHDA and SQIVND (reference sequence). This CDR3 is 11 amino acids long. This CDR3 reads CAGGQNSPLHF. DNA for the CDR3: TGTGCCGGGGGGCAGAATTCACCCCTCCACTTT.

The rearrangement uses TRBV6-6 and TRBJ1-5; TRBD1 agrees at 9 bases. Germline trimming cut 10 bases from V and 5 bases from J; bases unmatched to any gene: 9. Germline V CDR1 and CDR2: MNHNY, SVGAGI (reference sequence). The CDR3 spans 14 residues. DNA for the CDR3: TGTGCCATACAAAAGGACAGGGGTTATCAGCCCCAGCATTTT. Translating gives CAIQKDRGYQPQHF.

The gene calls are TRBV19 and TRBJ2-3; D possibly corresponds to TRBD2 (5 bases). CDR3 length: 14 residues. Germline CDR1 is LNHDA and CDR2 is SQIVND (reference sequence). The ends were cut back, 3 bases at V and 1 base at J, with 8 bases in the middle. DNA for the CDR3: TGTGCCAGTAGTATTCTGCGGGGCACAGATACGCAGTATTTT. Translated, it gives CASSILRGTDTQYF.

This clone has a single count. The V and J genes are TRBV9 and TRBJ2-5; TRBD2 aligns across 12 bases. Germline assignment: CDR1 SGDLS and CDR2 YYNGEE. The CDR3 contains 14 residues. With 4 bases clipped from V and 3 bases from J, the junction kept 1 base outside the gene matches. The CDR3 coding sequence is TGTGCCAGCAGCCTAGCGGGGGGGGAAGAGACCCAGTACTTC. It yields the protein CASSLAGGEETQYF.

This sequence joins TRBV3-1 (or the pseudogene TRBV3-2) and TRBJ2-5, with a possible D match to TRBD1 (6 bases). V was trimmed by 4 bases and J by 7 bases, leaving 16 bases between them. Looked up from germline, CDR1 is LGHDT and CDR2 is YNNKEL (reference sequence). This CDR3 spans 14 amino acids. CDR3 loop: CASSLEEQGRTQYF. CDR3 sequence (DNA): TGTGCCAGCAGCCTCGAGGAGCAGGGGAGGACCCAGTACTTC.

This clone occurred once. This sequence joins TRBV5-1 and TRBJ2-7; 9 bases agree with TRBD1. CDR3 length equals 15 residues. Germline CDR1 and CDR2: SGHRS and YFSETQ. V lost 6 bases, J lost 12 bases, and 19 bases stayed unmatched. The DNA of the CDR3 is TGCGCCAGCAAGGAACAGGGACAGGGCGGAAAAAGGTTGTACTTC. Encoded protein: CASKEQGQGGKRLYF.

This clone was recorded only once. The genes are TRBV7-2 and TRBJ2-1, with D perhaps given as TRBD1 or TRBD2 (5 bases each). Germline loops: CDR1 SGHTA, CDR2 FQGNSA. This CDR3 is 15 amino acids long. The V and J ends lost 5 bases and 10 bases respectively, with 21 bases between them. CDR3 in amino acids: CASSLTGATRAEQFF. The CDR3 coding sequence is TGTGCCAGCAGCCTAACCGGGGCCACCCGAGCGGAGCAGTTCTTC.

The CDR3 here is CAWRTARDRGTSPLHF. For the CDR3, the DNA is TGTGCCTGGAGGACCGCCAGGGACAGGGGGACTTCACCCCTCCACTTT. The chain uses TRBV30 and TRBJ1-6, with 11 bases fitting TRBD1. J lost 9 bases, V lost 3 bases, and 10 bases had no gene match. Germline CDR1 GTSNPN, CDR2 SVGIG (reference sequence). The CDR3 covers 16 residues.

This chain uses TRBV5-1 with TRBJ1-2; D is undetermined. Trimming cost V 1 base and J 0 bases, with 10 bases left between them. The V gene's germline CDR1 is SGHRS and CDR2 YFSETQ. CDR3 size: 15 residues. CDR3 amino acids: CASSLSGGTNYGYTF. The CDR3 DNA reads TGCGCCAGCAGCTTGTCTGGCGGGACTAACTATGGCTACACCTTC.

A few counts support this clone. The V gene is TRBV2, the J gene TRBJ1-5; D possibly corresponds to TRBD1 (5 bases). The CDR3 spans 14 residues. Deletions cut 6 bases from V and 1 base from J, with 10 bases between. Per the germline V gene, CDR1 is SNHLY and CDR2 is FYNNEI. CDR3 in amino acids: CASRGGVSNQPQHF. CDR3 DNA: TGTGCCAGCAGGGGAGGGGTGAGCAATCAGCCCCAGCATTTT.

The V call is TRBV4-2, the J call TRBJ1-3; D remains ambiguous. V lost 8 bases to trimming and J lost 1 base, with 12 bases between them. This CDR3 contains 14 residues. Germline assignment: CDR1 LGHNA and CDR2 YNFKEQ. CDR3 sequence (DNA): TGTGCCAGCGCGCCCGAGAGGTCTGGAAACACCATATATTTT. It codes for CASAPERSGNTIYF.